The rows below give T cell receptor beta chains drawn from one sample of a study of technical replicates of blood from a few donors. Sequenced by immunoSEQ multiplex PCR; TCRdb stores in-frame clones only, minus some. This repertoire shows 80,000 to 100,000 clones, approximately 96% found once; its top ten account for about 0.36%. The specimen was T cells isolated from PBMCs. The receptors originated from a human donor in good health. CDR3s leave out the opening cysteine and the closing phenylalanine or tryptophan. D genes are given only for firm matches.

D gene	CDR3 length	V gene	CDR3 protein
-	11	TRBV10-2	ASQEVSYNEQF
-	14	TRBV6-6	ASSKTGTLYNSPLH
TRBD2	12	TRBV7-3	ASSLAGGAGEQF
-	16	TRBV7-8	ASSPLSFGFRTNQPQH
TRBD1	10	TRBV9	ASSRDSYEQY
TRBD2	17	TRBV9	ASSFNPQSTSGSYNEQF
TRBD2	14	TRBV9	ASSVAGTSGTHTQY
-	11	TRBV15	ATSPDGSETQY
-	13	TRBV19	ASSIVDRAKNIQY
-	12	TRBV5-8	ASTQGPTNYGYT
-	13	TRBV7-9	ASSSPVGRAAEQY
-	12	TRBV7-9	ASIGSGNTGELF
-	13	TRBV7-7	ASSLGVSDKETQY
-	10	TRBV30	AWSTGNYGYT
-	11	TRBV28	ASSTRTDYGYT